Given below is one T cell receptor beta chain in context. Its antigen is unidentified. Clones were read by immunoSEQ multiplex PCR, and TCRdb kept only the in-frame ones, dropping some. The sample holds about 22,000 clones, around 92% seen once. This sample was included in a study of a mutant IDH1 vaccine in newly diagnosed glioma. About the study: The first vaccination came 4-6 weeks after radiotherapy alone, or with temozolomide cycles. It was radiotherapy, temozolomide, or both that patients received previously, with most receiving both.

Time point specified: week 11, during vaccination. Each vaccine dose was 300 ug of mutant IDH1 20-mer peptide, with topical imiquimod. CDR3 length: 16 amino acids. Trimming stripped 0 bases from V and 4 bases from J, with 15 bases between. Germline V lookup: CDR1 MGHRA, CDR2 YSYEKL. General observations from the study: No link was apparently found between pseudoprogression and changes in top peripheral T cell clonotypes.

The rearrangement links TRBV4-1 to TRBJ1-2; D might be TRBD1 (6 bases). This clonotype originated in a middle-aged woman with glioma. The sample consisted of PBMCs, taken from a glioma patient whose treatment included an IDH1 peptide vaccine. In DNA, the CDR3 is TGCGCCAGCAGCCAAGATCGGAGACCGGACAGCTATGGCTACACCTTC. Protein sequence: CASSQDRRPDSYGYTF.